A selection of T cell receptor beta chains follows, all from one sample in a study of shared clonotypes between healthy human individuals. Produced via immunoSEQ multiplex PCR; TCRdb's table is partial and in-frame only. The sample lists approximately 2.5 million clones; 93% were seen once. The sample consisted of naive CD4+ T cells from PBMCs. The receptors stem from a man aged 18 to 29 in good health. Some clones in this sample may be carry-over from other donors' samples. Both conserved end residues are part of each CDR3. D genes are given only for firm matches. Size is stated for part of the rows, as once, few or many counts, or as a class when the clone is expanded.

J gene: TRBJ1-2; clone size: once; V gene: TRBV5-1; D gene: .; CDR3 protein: CASSFGGKPNYGYTF; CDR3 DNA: TGCGCCAGCAGCTTCGGGGGGAAGCCTAACTATGGCTACACCTTC
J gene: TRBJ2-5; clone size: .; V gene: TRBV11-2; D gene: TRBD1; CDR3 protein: CASTATGEETQYF; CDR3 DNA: TGTGCCAGCACCGCGACAGGGGAAGAGACCCAGTACTTC
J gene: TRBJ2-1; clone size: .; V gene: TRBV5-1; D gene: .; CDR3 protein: CASSLGFSAYNEQFF; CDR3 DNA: TGCGCCAGCAGCTTGGGTTTTTCAGCTTACAATGAGCAGTTCTTC
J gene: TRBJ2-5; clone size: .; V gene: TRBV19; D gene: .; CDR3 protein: CATDAGKTQYF; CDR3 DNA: TGTGCCACCGACGCCGGAAAGACCCAGTACTTC
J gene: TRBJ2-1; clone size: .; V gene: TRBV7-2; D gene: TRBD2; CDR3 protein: CASSLTSGNYNEQFF; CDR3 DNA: TGTGCCAGCAGCTTAACTAGCGGGAACTACAATGAGCAGTTCTTC
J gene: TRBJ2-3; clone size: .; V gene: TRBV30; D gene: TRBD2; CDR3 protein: CAWRVAGGTDTQYF; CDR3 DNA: TGTGCCTGGAGGGTAGCGGGGGGGACAGATACGCAGTATTTT
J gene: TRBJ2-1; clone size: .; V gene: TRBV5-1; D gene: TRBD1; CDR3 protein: CASSLADRGRGDNEQFF; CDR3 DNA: TGCGCCAGCAGCTTGGCGGACAGGGGTAGAGGGGACAATGAGCAGTTCTTC
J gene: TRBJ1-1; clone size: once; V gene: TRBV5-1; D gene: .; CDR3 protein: CASSITGPNTEAFF; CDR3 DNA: TGCGCCAGCAGCATTACGGGACCGAACACTGAAGCTTTCTTT
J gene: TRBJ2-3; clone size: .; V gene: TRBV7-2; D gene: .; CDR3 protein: CASTEGGGADTQYF; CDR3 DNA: TGTGCCAGCACCGAGGGGGGGGGCGCAGATACGCAGTATTTT
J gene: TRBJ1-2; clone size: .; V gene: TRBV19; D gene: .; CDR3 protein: CASSSFGRDNYGYTF; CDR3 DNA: TGTGCCAGTAGTAGTTTCGGCAGGGACAACTATGGCTACACCTTC
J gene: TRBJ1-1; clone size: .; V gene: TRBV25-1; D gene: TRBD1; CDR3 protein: CASILTGQREAFF; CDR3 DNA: TGTGCCAGCATTTTGACGGGACAGCGTGAAGCTTTCTTT
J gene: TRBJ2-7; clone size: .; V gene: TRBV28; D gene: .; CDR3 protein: CASSLSLRGEQYF; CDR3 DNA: TGTGCCAGCAGTTTATCCCTCCGGGGAGAGCAGTACTTC
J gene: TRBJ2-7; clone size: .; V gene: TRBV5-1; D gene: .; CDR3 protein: CASSPMSPPYEQYF; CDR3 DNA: TGCGCCAGCAGCCCAATGTCCCCTCCCTACGAGCAGTACTTC
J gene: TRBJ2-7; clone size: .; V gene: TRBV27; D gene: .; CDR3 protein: CASSLRRGITYEQYF; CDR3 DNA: TGTGCCAGCAGTTTAAGGCGGGGAATCACCTACGAGCAGTACTTC
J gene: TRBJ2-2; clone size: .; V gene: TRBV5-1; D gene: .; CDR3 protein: CASSPSGSGTGELFF; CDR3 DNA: TGCGCCAGCAGCCCGTCCGGGTCTGGCACCGGGGAGCTGTTTTTT
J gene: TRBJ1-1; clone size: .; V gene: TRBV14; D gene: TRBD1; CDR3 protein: CASSPLGQGGTEAFF; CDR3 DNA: TGTGCCAGCAGCCCCCTCGGACAGGGGGGCACTGAAGCTTTCTTT
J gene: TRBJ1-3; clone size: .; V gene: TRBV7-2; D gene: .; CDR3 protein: CASSRRAGERSGNTIYF; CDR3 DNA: TGTGCCAGCAGCCGAAGGGCCGGAGAAAGGTCCGGAAACACCATATATTTT
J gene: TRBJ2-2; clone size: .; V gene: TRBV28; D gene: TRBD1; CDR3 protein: CASSRGQGWTGELFF; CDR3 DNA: TGTGCCAGCAGCCGGGGACAGGGATGGACCGGGGAGCTGTTTTTT
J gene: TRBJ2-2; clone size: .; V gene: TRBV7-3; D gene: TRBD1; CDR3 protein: CASSSGQGDGELFF; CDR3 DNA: TGTGCCAGCAGCTCTGGACAGGGCGACGGGGAGCTGTTTTTT
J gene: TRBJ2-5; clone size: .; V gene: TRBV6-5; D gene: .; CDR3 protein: CASSYSGGRGRETQYF; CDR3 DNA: TGTGCCAGCAGTTACTCGGGAGGCAGGGGCCGGGAGACCCAGTACTTC
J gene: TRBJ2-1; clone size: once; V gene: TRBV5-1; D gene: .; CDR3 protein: CASSEGFRYNEQFF; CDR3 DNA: TGCGCCAGCAGCGAAGGGTTTCGCTACAATGAGCAGTTCTTC
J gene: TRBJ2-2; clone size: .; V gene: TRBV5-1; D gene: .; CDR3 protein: CASSLGPGGPGGELFF; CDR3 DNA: TGCGCCAGCAGCTTGGGCCCAGGAGGGCCCGGCGGGGAGCTGTTTTTT
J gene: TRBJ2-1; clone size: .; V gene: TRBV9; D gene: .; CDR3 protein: CASSVVGQNNEQFF; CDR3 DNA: TGTGCCAGCAGCGTTGTAGGCCAAAACAATGAGCAGTTCTTC
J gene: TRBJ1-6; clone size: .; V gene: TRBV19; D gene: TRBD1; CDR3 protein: CASSPQTGAHNSPLHF; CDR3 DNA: TGTGCCAGTAGTCCCCAGACAGGGGCACACAATTCACCCCTCCACTTT
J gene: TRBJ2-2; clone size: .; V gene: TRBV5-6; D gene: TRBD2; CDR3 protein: CASSWAGLGTGELFF; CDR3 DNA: TGTGCCAGCAGCTGGGCCGGACTAGGAACCGGGGAGCTGTTTTTT
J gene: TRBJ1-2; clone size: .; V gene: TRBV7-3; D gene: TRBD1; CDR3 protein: CASSFGQGSGGYTF; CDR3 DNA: TGTGCCAGCAGCTTCGGACAGGGAAGCGGTGGCTACACCTTC
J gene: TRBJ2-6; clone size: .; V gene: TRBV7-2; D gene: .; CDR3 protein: CASSNVRGSGANVLTF; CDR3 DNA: TGTGCCAGCAGCAATGTGCGGGGCTCTGGGGCCAACGTCCTGACTTTC
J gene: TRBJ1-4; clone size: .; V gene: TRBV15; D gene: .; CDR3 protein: CATSRVRGGVEKLFF; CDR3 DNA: TGTGCCACCAGCAGAGTCAGGGGAGGGGTTGAAAAACTGTTTTTT
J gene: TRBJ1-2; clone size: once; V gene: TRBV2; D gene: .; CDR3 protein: CASSEAGTTGYTF; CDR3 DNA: TGTGCCAGCAGTGAGGCAGGGACCACTGGCTACACCTTC
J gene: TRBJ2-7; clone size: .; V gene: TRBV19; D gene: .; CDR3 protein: CASSIRWSPLDEQYF; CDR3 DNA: TGTGCCAGTAGTATTAGGTGGTCCCCCCTTGACGAGCAGTACTTC
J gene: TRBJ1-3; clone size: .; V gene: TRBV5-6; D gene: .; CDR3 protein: CASSERTSGNTIYF; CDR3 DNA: TGTGCCAGCAGCGAACGAACATCTGGAAACACCATATATTTT
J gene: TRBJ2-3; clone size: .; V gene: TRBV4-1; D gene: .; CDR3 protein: CASSQAPQGGETDTQYF; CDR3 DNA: TGCGCCAGCAGCCAAGCTCCACAGGGGGGGGAAACAGATACGCAGTATTTT
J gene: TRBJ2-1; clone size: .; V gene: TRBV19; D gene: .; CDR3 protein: CASRKAGTVSYNEQFF; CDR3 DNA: TGTGCCAGTAGGAAAGCCGGGACGGTCTCCTACAATGAGCAGTTCTTC
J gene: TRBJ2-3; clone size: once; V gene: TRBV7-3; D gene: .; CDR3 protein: CASSLTFQSGGTDTQYF; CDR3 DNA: TGTGCCAGCAGCTTAACTTTTCAATCTGGGGGCACAGATACGCAGTATTTT
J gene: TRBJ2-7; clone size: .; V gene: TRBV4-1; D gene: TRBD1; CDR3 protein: CASSPLDRGRSYEQYF; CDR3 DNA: TGCGCCAGCAGCCCCCTAGACAGGGGGCGATCCTACGAGCAGTACTTC
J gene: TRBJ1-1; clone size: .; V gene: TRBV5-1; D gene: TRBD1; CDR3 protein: CASSSSPGTGYTEAFF; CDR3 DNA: TGCGCCAGCAGCTCCAGCCCCGGGACAGGGTATACTGAAGCTTTCTTT
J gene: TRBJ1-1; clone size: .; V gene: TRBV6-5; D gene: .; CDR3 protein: CASSYADRPKEAFF; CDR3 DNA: TGTGCCAGCAGTTACGCCGACAGGCCGAAGGAAGCTTTCTTT
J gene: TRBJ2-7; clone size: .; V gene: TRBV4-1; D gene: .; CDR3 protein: CASSQGVVGGLSYEQYF; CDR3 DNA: TGCGCCAGCAGCCAAGGAGTTGTCGGGGGCCTATCCTACGAGCAGTACTTC
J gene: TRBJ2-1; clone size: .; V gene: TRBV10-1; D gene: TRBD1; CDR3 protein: CASADRVTSEQFF; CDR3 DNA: TGCGCCAGTGCGGACAGGGTGACAAGTGAGCAGTTCTTC
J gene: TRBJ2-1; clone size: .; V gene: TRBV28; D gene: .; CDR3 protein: CASTYFQSSYNEQFF; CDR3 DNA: TGTGCCAGCACTTACTTCCAAAGCTCCTACAATGAGCAGTTCTTC
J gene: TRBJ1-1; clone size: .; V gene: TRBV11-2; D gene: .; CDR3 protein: CASSWEASNTEAFF; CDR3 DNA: TGTGCCAGCAGCTGGGAGGCCTCGAACACTGAAGCTTTCTTT
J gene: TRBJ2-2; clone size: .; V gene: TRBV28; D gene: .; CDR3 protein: CASSLGDGELFF; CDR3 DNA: TGTGCCAGCAGTTTGGGGGACGGGGAGCTGTTTTTT
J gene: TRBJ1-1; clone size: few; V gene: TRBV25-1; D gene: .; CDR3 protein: CASSEPSERTEAFF; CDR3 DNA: TGTGCCAGCAGTGAACCCAGTGAGAGGACTGAAGCTTTCTTT